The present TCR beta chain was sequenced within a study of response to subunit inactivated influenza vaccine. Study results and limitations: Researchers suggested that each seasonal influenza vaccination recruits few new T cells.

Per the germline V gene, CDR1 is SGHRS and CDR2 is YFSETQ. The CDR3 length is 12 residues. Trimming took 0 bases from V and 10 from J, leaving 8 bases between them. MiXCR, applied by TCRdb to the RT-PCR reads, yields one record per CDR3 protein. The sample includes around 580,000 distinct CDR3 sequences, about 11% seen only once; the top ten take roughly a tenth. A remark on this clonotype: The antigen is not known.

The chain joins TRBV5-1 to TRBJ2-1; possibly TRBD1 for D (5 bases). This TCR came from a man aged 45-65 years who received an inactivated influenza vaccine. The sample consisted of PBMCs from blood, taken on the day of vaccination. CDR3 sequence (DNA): TGCGCCAGCAGCTTGGCAGGACAAGAGCAGTTCTTC. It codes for CASSLAGQEQFF.